The rows below give T cell receptor beta chains drawn from one sample of a study of patients and donors after allogeneic stem cell transplantation. Using its own MiXCR run on the RT-PCR reads, TCRdb lists one record per CDR3 protein. This sample has about 87,000 distinct CDR3 sequences, with approximately 5.2% found just once. The sample was blood, either unsorted or a sorted T cell fraction (not recorded which). Receptors were obtained from a human donor who was either an allogeneic HSCT recipient or a stem cell or donor lymphocyte infusion donor (not recorded which). It is not recorded whose cells these are; they may come from a transplant donor. Both conserved end residues are part of each CDR3. The D gene is left open where the match is weak. Rows may omit the clone size; those that give it use once, few, many or a size class.

TRBJ1-2 TRBV14 17 TRBD1 many TGTGCCAGCAGCCAATTAACCGGGACAGGGGACAACTATGGCTACACCTTC CASSQLTGTGDNYGYTF
TRBJ1-3 TRBV3-1 20 NA few TGTGCCAGCAGCCAAGATAGGAGGCAGTACAGGGCGGCCTCTGGAAACACCATATATTTT CASSQDRRQYRAASGNTIYF
TRBJ2-1 TRBV6-5 18 TRBD2 NA TGTGCCAGCAGTTACTCAAACCGGGGACTAGCGGACCACAATGAGCAGTTCTTC CASSYSNRGLADHNEQFF
TRBJ2-3 TRBV7-2 15 TRBD1 many TGTGCCAGCAGCTACCGGGACAGGGACACAGATACGCAGTATTTT CASSYRDRDTDTQYF
TRBJ2-7 TRBV5-1 13 NA many TGCGCCAGCAGGCCCGGGCCCTCCTACGAGCAGTACTTC CASRPGPSYEQYF
TRBJ2-6 TRBV18 18 NA many TGTGCCAGCTCACCACTACGGGGGGCGATCTCTGGGGCCAACGTCCTGACTTTC CASSPLRGAISGANVLTF
TRBJ2-1 TRBV19 17 TRBD2 many TGTGCCAGTAGTATTTTAACGGGAGGGCCGGTTCGTGGTGAGCAGTTCTTC CASSILTGGPVRGEQFF
TRBJ1-1 TRBV29-1 15 NA many TGCAGCGTTGCCCAGGGTTGGGGCATGAACACTGAAGCTTTCTTT CSVAQGWGMNTEAFF
TRBJ2-7 TRBV18 14 NA many TGTGCCAGCTCACCTAGCGGACCTACCTACGAGCAGTACTTC CASSPSGPTYEQYF
TRBJ2-1 TRBV11-2 14 NA many TGTGCCAGCAGCTCCCCAATGGGGGCGAATGAGCAGTTCTTC CASSSPMGANEQFF
TRBJ1-2 TRBV20-1 14 TRBD1 many TGCAGTGCTAGCCCAGACAGGGTAGGATATGGCTACACCTTC CSASPDRVGYGYTF
TRBJ2-5 TRBV5-1 15 TRBD1 NA TGCGCCAGCAGCTCCACAGGGGCGGCCGGAGAGACCCAGTACTTC CASSSTGAAGETQYF
TRBJ1-2 TRBV20-1 15 TRBD1 many TGCAGTGCTATCCGGCAGGGGGCGGGTAACTATGGCTACACCTTC CSAIRQGAGNYGYTF
TRBJ2-3 TRBV27 13 NA few TGTGCCAGCAGTTTTCCCCGGGCAGATACGCAGTATTTT CASSFPRADTQYF
TRBJ1-2 TRBV20-1 13 TRBD1 many TGCAGTGCTTCGGAGACAGGGGCGGATGGCTACACCTTC CSASETGADGYTF
TRBJ2-3 TRBV5-5 14 TRBD1 many TGTGCCAGCAGCGCCCCGGGACAGCTTAGTACGCAGTATTTT CASSAPGQLSTQYF
TRBJ2-7 TRBV25-1 14 TRBD1 NA TGTGCCAGCAGTGACCGACAGGGCCGATTCGAGCAGTACTTC CASSDRQGRFEQYF
TRBJ2-2 TRBV6-2/TRBV6-3 14 NA many TGTGCCAGCGGCTATGTAAGGAACACCGGGGAGCTGTTTTTT CASGYVRNTGELFF
TRBJ2-5 TRBV6-5 15 TRBD2 few TGTGCCAGCAGTTCCTCTTCGGGGAGGGTAGAGACCCAGTACTTC CASSSSSGRVETQYF
TRBJ1-2 TRBV6-1 16 TRBD1 many TGTGCCAGCAGTGAATGGCAGACAGGGACCTTCTATGGCTACACCTTC CASSEWQTGTFYGYTF
TRBJ2-3 TRBV9 14 TRBD1 many TGTGCCAGCACCCGGACAGGAAACACGGGTACGCAGTATTTT CASTRTGNTGTQYF
TRBJ1-1 TRBV15 13 NA many TGTGCCACCAGCCGAAAACCGGACACTGAAGCTTTCTTT CATSRKPDTEAFF
TRBJ1-3 TRBV5-1 16 NA many TGCGCCAGCAGCTTGGAGTCAGGGAGAGCTGGAAACACCATATATTTT CASSLESGRAGNTIYF
TRBJ1-4 TRBV21-1 19 NA many TGTGCCAGCAGCAAACCGAACTCCGGCCTCGGACAGGGGGATGAAAAACTGTTTTTT CASSKPNSGLGQGDEKLFF
TRBJ2-7 TRBV6-1 15 NA many TGTGCCAGCAGTGACAGAGCACAACTCTCCTACGAGCAGTACTTC CASSDRAQLSYEQYF
TRBJ2-7 TRBV28 12 TRBD1 many TGTGCCACGGGACAGGGGGTCTACGAGCAGTACTTC CATGQGVYEQYF
TRBJ2-1 TRBV4-1 19 TRBD2 many TGCGCCAGCAGCCATCCTTGGGGCGGGAGATTAGGCTCCTACAATGAGCAGTTCTTC CASSHPWGGRLGSYNEQFF
TRBJ1-1 TRBV7-9 14 NA medium-sized TGTGCCAGCAGCTTCCCACAGAGGAACACTGAAGCTTTCTTT CASSFPQRNTEAFF
TRBJ2-7 TRBV3-1 14 TRBD2 many TGTGCCAGCAGCCAGACTAGCGGGGTCTACGAGCAGTACTTC CASSQTSGVYEQYF
TRBJ2-7 TRBV6-1 15 TRBD1 many TGTGCCAGCAGTCCCGGGACAGGGGGAAAGTACGAGCAGTACTTC CASSPGTGGKYEQYF
TRBJ1-4 TRBV4-1 16 NA many TGCGCCAGCAGCCAAGAGGGGCACTTAGAGGGTGAAAAACTGTTTTTT CASSQEGHLEGEKLFF
TRBJ2-2 TRBV9 19 NA many TGTGCCAGCAGCCCGGAGTCCCCGTCGGTGGCGGGCATCACCGGGGAGCTGTTTTTT CASSPESPSVAGITGELFF
TRBJ2-5 TRBV4-2 18 TRBD2 many TGTGCCAGCAGCCAAGAGCTAGCGGGGGGGGTTCTTCAAGAGACCCAGTACTTC CASSQELAGGVLQETQYF
TRBJ1-4 TRBV5-5 15 TRBD1 NA TGTGCCAGCAGCGGGCCCGAGACAGGGAATGAAAAACTGTTTTTT CASSGPETGNEKLFF
TRBJ1-5 TRBV7-2 15 NA few TGTGCCAGCAGCTTAGTGGTCAGTAGCAATCAGCCCCAGCATTTT CASSLVVSSNQPQHF
TRBJ1-2 TRBV9 14 NA NA TGTGCCAGCAGCGTAAGGGGGGATCACTACGGCTACACCTTC CASSVRGDHYGYTF
TRBJ2-3 TRBV7-9 15 NA NA TGTGCCAGCACCCTTTTAGCGGAGTTATCAGATACGCAGTATTTT CASTLLAELSDTQYF